A selection of T cell receptor beta chains follows, all from one sample in a study of blood T cells in healthy people across ages. A single record per CDR3 protein comes from TCRdb applying MiXCR to the 5' RACE reads. The data hold about 2 million distinct CDR3 sequences, with around 50% observed a single time. The sample comprised blood. The receptors shown here come from a woman aged 40 to 50 in good health. Both conserved end residues are part of each CDR3. The order of the fields is V gene, J gene, D gene, clone size, CDR3 protein, CDR3 DNA. A D gene is named only where the DNA matches it firmly. Expanded clones are given a class, and other clones once, few, many or no size at all.

>TRBV20-1|TRBJ2-7|TRBD2|.
CSALGLAESCEQYF
TGCAGTGCCCTGGGACTAGCGGAGTCCTGCGAGCAGTACTTC
>TRBV6-6|TRBJ2-3|TRBD1|.
CASSFRTGEEKTQYF
TGTGCCAGCAGTTTTCGGACAGGGGAGGAGAAAACGCAGTATTTT
>TRBV4-3|TRBJ2-7|.|few
CASSQDEDSYNEQYF
TGCGCCAGCAGCCAAGATGAGGACTCCTACAATGAGCAGTACTTC
>TRBV5-1|TRBJ2-5|TRBD1|many
CASSLNRGETQYF
TGTGCCAGCAGTTTAAACAGGGGTGAGACCCAGTACTTC
>TRBV7-6|TRBJ1-6|TRBD1|.
CASSSNRGPTSLLHF
TGTGCCAGCAGCTCCAACAGGGGCCCTACTAGTCTCCTCCACTTT
>TRBV7-9|TRBJ2-3|TRBD2|.
CASSSGLAYTDTQYF
TGTGCCAGCAGCTCAGGACTAGCTTACACAGATACGCAGTATTTT
>TRBV12-3/TRBV12-4|TRBJ2-3|.|few
CASSLRGGFTDTQYF
TGTGCCAGCAGTTTAAGGGGGGGCTTTACAGATACGCAGTATTTT
>TRBV7-6|TRBJ2-1|TRBD1|.
CASSSGQGNTNEQFF
TGTGCCAGCAGCTCGGGACAGGGGAACACGAATGAGCAGTTCTTC
>TRBV11-2|TRBJ2-7|TRBD1|few
CASTRDRIYEQYF
TGTGCCAGCACCCGGGACAGGATCTACGAGCAGTACTTC
>TRBV28|TRBJ2-3|.|.
CASSPEPGLAVTDTQYF
TGTGCCAGCAGTCCCGAACCGGGACTGGCGGTCACAGATACGCAGTATTTT
>TRBV7-9|TRBJ2-6|.|few
CASSLAGGLGANVLTF
TGTGCCAGCAGCTTAGCCGGGGGGCTCGGGGCCAACGTCCTGACTTTC
>TRBV10-3|TRBJ2-1|.|.
CAISESGYNEQFF
TGTGCCATCAGTGAGTCGGGGTACAATGAGCAGTTCTTC
>TRBV29-1|TRBJ1-5|.|few
CSVDGGSGQPQHF
TGCAGCGTTGATGGGGGGAGTGGTCAGCCCCAGCATTTT
>TRBV27|TRBJ2-5|.|.
CASSPRDHPGETQYF
TGTGCCAGCAGCCCCCGGGACCACCCCGGAGAGACCCAGTACTTC
>TRBV15|TRBJ2-1|TRBD1|.
CATSRDGTGNNEQFF
TGTGCCACCAGCAGAGATGGGACAGGAAACAATGAGCAGTTCTTC
>TRBV29-1|TRBJ2-7|TRBD2|.
CSVVKRGNEQYF
TGCAGCGTTGTTAAGCGGGGGAACGAGCAGTACTTC
>TRBV7-3|TRBJ1-6|TRBD1|.
CASSAGQGSNSPLHF
TGTGCCAGCAGCGCAGGACAGGGGAGTAATTCACCCCTCCACTTT
>TRBV20-1|TRBJ2-3|.|.
CSAQGLSTDTQYF
TGCAGTGCGCAGGGATTAAGCACAGATACGCAGTATTTT
>TRBV11-2|TRBJ2-7|TRBD1|.
CASSWWTGSSYEQYF
TGTGCCAGCAGCTGGTGGACAGGTAGCTCCTACGAGCAGTACTTC
>TRBV20-1|TRBJ2-3|.|.
CSARDLGVQGPDTQYF
TGCAGTGCTAGAGATCTCGGCGTGCAGGGTCCAGATACGCAGTATTTT
>TRBV6-1|TRBJ1-1|TRBD1|.
CASRHSGDRVEAFF
TGTGCCAGCAGGCATTCCGGGGACAGAGTTGAAGCTTTCTTT
>TRBV7-8|TRBJ2-2|.|.
CASSLVAGYGGELFF
TGTGCCAGCAGCTTAGTTGCAGGGTATGGCGGGGAGCTGTTTTTT
>TRBV5-1|TRBJ2-1|.|many
CASSGDRYNEQFF
TGCGCCAGCAGCGGAGACAGGTACAATGAGCAGTTCTTC
>TRBV29-1|TRBJ2-3|.|.
CSVDWGSTSTDTQYF
TGCAGCGTTGACTGGGGCTCCACCAGCACAGATACGCAGTATTTT
>TRBV12-3/TRBV12-4|TRBJ2-4|.|few
CASSPNDRAKNIQYF
TGTGCCAGCAGCCCAAACGACAGAGCCAAAAACATTCAGTACTTC
>TRBV6-5|TRBJ2-3|.|few
CASSSRDIDDTTDTQYF
TGTGCCAGCAGTTCCAGGGACATCGATGACACCACAGATACGCAGTATTTT
>TRBV6-2/TRBV6-3|TRBJ2-1|.|once
CASSHRGAEQFF
TGTGCCAGCAGTCATCGGGGGGCTGAGCAGTTCTTC
>TRBV7-3|TRBJ2-1|TRBD2|.
CASSGAGGRANEQFF
TGTGCCAGCAGCGGCGCGGGGGGGCGCGCCAATGAGCAGTTCTTC
>TRBV29-1|TRBJ2-7|TRBD1|.
CSVEGKRGQGESYEQYF
TGCAGCGTTGAGGGAAAGAGGGGACAGGGAGAGTCCTACGAGCAGTACTTC
>TRBV5-4|TRBJ2-3|TRBD2|.
CASSLFLAGSTDTQYF
TGTGCCAGCAGCTTGTTTCTAGCGGGCAGCACAGATACGCAGTATTTT
>TRBV6-2/TRBV6-3|TRBJ2-3|TRBD1|.
CASSYLPGQGAYADTQYF
TGTGCCAGCAGTTACTTACCGGGACAGGGGGCGTACGCAGATACGCAGTATTTT
>TRBV12-3/TRBV12-4|TRBJ2-3|TRBD1|.
CASRPGTGQGDTQYF
TGTGCCAGCAGGCCCGGGACAGGGCAGGGAGATACGCAGTATTTT
>TRBV5-1|TRBJ2-5|.|.
CASSLAPVGVQETQYF
TGCGCCAGCAGCTTGGCCCCCGTGGGGGTCCAAGAGACCCAGTACTTC
>TRBV6-1|TRBJ2-5|.|.
CASSEAFLETQYF
TGTGCCAGCAGTGAGGCCTTCCTGGAGACCCAGTACTTC
>TRBV5-6|TRBJ1-4|.|once
CASRRRGAAMTNEKLFF
TGTGCCAGCAGGCGTCGAGGGGCGGCCATGACTAATGAAAAACTGTTTTTT
>TRBV20-1|TRBJ2-6|.|.
CSAPADLRGVSGANVLTF
TGCAGTGCCCCGGCGGACTTGCGAGGGGTTTCTGGGGCCAACGTCCTGACTTTC
>TRBV7-8|TRBJ2-5|.|few
CASSSGPKETQYF
TGTGCCAGCAGCTCTGGACCTAAAGAGACCCAGTACTTC
>TRBV20-1|TRBJ2-3|TRBD1|few
CSAQKTGAGTDTQYF
TGCAGTGCCCAAAAGACAGGGGCCGGCACAGATACGCAGTATTTT
>TRBV15|TRBJ1-6|TRBD1|.
CATSGPTGGLNSPLHF
TGTGCCACCAGCGGTCCTACAGGGGGCCTTAATTCACCCCTCCACTTT
>TRBV5-1|TRBJ2-5|.|.
CASREGQRETQYF
TGCGCCAGCAGGGAGGGACAACGAGAGACCCAGTACTTC
>TRBV4-3|TRBJ2-6|.|many
CASSQDLRGAGANVLTF
TGCGCCAGCAGCCAAGATCTGCGCGGGGCTGGGGCCAACGTCCTGACTTTC
>TRBV20-1|TRBJ2-5|.|.
CSARDGLRLETQYF
TGCAGTGCTAGAGATGGCCTTAGGTTGGAGACCCAGTACTTC
>TRBV28|TRBJ2-1|TRBD1|.
CASSLWTGGRNEQFF
TGTGCCAGCAGTTTATGGACAGGGGGACGCAATGAGCAGTTCTTC
>TRBV7-6|TRBJ2-5|.|.
CASSLNEDAELETQYF
TGTGCCAGCAGCTTAAATGAGGACGCCGAGCTGGAGACCCAGTACTTC
>TRBV13|TRBJ2-4|.|.
CASSLGLSRQPSKNIQYF
TGTGCCAGCAGCTTAGGCCTTAGCCGACAGCCTTCAAAAAACATTCAGTACTTC
>TRBV11-1|TRBJ2-1|.|.
CASSLVDSVREQFF
TGTGCCAGCAGCTTAGTAGATTCAGTTCGCGAGCAGTTCTTC
>TRBV7-9|TRBJ2-1|TRBD2|.
CASSSGLADDNEQFF
TGTGCCAGCAGCTCGGGACTAGCGGATGACAATGAGCAGTTCTTC
>TRBV6-5|TRBJ1-1|.|.
CASRSRNTEAFF
TGTGCCAGCAGAAGTCGGAACACTGAAGCTTTCTTT
>TRBV21-1|TRBJ2-7|.|.
CASSKATTSGGANEQYF
TGTGCCAGCAGCAAAGCCACAACTAGTGGGGGGGCTAACGAGCAGTACTTC
>TRBV20-1|TRBJ2-7|.|.
CSATRDSGSEQYF
TGCAGTGCGACGAGGGACTCCGGGAGTGAGCAGTACTTC
>TRBV7-6|TRBJ2-6|.|.
CASSLEGAGRAGTGANVLTF
TGTGCCAGCAGCTTAGAGGGGGCCGGTAGAGCGGGGACTGGGGCCAACGTCCTGACTTTC
>TRBV12-3/TRBV12-4|TRBJ2-1|TRBD2|.
CASSLKIGTRDGDSEQFF
TGTGCCAGCAGTTTAAAGATAGGGACTAGGGACGGGGATAGTGAGCAGTTCTTC
>TRBV20-1|TRBJ1-5|.|.
CSANTVYGNQPQHF
TGCAGTGCGAACACAGTGTACGGCAATCAGCCCCAGCATTTT
>TRBV29-1|TRBJ1-2|.|.
CSVGLTRQGVSGYTF
TGCAGCGTCGGGCTGACCCGGCAGGGAGTAAGCGGCTACACCTTC
>TRBV20-1|TRBJ2-2|.|.
CSAQTGTTTGELFF
TGCAGTGCCCAAACCGGGACAACCACCGGGGAGCTGTTTTTT
>TRBV5-5|TRBJ2-7|TRBD1|.
CASRFFGQANEQYF
TGTGCCAGCAGATTTTTTGGACAGGCCAACGAGCAGTACTTC
>TRBV12-3/TRBV12-4|TRBJ2-7|TRBD2|.
CASSFSRGGGSYEQYF
TGTGCCAGCAGTTTCTCCCGGGGGGGAGGCTCCTACGAGCAGTACTTC